This T cell receptor (beta chain) comes out of a study of human T cells and chemical hapten exposure. Germline V gene data show CDR1 as LGHDT and CDR2 as YNNKEL (reference sequence). CDR3 length equals 14 residues. The V gene lost 1 base and the J gene lost 5 bases, with 8 bases spanning the gap. The time point denotes: patch test 2, 6 weeks after DPC sensitization. Sample treatment: therapeutic diphenylcyclopropenone sensitization with weekly scalp DPC. TCRdb reanalysed the RACE reads using MiXCR and keeps one entry per CDR3 protein. The sample lists about 80,000 distinct CDR3 sequences, about 10% occurring once.

The sequenced sample was whole blood, obtained in connection with sensitization to the hapten diphenylcyclopropenone (DPC). The receptor's source is a woman aged 25 to 39 with alopecia areata. Some clones in this sample may be carry-over from other donors' samples. V usage is TRBV3-1 and J usage is TRBJ1-4; no clear D gene. The CDR3, as DNA: TGTGCCAGCAGCCAAGTCGGGCAGAATGAAAAACTGTTTTTT. Protein sequence: CASSQVGQNEKLFF.